This TCR beta chain was recorded in a study of T cells after posttransplantation cyclophosphamide. The CDR3 extends over 16 amino acids. V dropped 0 bases and J dropped 4 bases, with 10 bases sitting between them. The germline gives CDR1 SGHAT, CDR2 FQNNGV. Study conclusions and caveats: TRB clonality was highly associated with recipient CMV seropositivity and reactivation. TRB overlap between skin or GI tissue T cells and blood was limited.

Sequencing was performed with immunoSEQ multiplex PCR; in TCRdb, only in-frame clones are kept and a portion is missing. This repertoire holds 25,000 to 35,000 clones, and none appear only once. As concerns this clone: Its antigen remains unidentified.

The clonotype originates from a woman aged 25 to 45 in good health and a related stem cell transplant donor. The V gene is TRBV11-2, the J gene TRBJ2-6; D perhaps matches TRBD1 (5 bases). The sequenced material came from PBMCs. CDR3 amino acids: CASSLDPGSGANVLTF. CDR3 DNA: TGTGCCAGCAGCTTAGATCCAGGGTCAGGGGCCAACGTCCTGACTTTC.